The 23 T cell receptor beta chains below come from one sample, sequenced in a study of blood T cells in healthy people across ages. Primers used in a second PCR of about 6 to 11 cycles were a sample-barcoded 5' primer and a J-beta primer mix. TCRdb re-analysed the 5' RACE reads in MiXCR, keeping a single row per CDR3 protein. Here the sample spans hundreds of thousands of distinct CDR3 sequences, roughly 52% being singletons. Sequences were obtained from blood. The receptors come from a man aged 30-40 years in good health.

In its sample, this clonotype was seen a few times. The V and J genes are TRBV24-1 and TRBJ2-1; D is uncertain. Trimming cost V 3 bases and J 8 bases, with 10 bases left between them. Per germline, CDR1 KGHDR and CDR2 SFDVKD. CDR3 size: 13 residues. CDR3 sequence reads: CATSDPGLDEQFF. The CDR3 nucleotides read TGTGCCACCAGTGATCCCGGGCTGGATGAGCAGTTCTTC.

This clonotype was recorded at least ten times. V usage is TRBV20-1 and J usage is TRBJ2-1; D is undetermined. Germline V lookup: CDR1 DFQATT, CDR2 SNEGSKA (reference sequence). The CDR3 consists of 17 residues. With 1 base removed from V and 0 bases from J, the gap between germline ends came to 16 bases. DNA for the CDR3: TGCAGTGCTAGAGTCTCGATCCGGCAAAGCTCCTACAATGAGCAGTTCTTC. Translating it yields CSARVSIRQSSYNEQFF.

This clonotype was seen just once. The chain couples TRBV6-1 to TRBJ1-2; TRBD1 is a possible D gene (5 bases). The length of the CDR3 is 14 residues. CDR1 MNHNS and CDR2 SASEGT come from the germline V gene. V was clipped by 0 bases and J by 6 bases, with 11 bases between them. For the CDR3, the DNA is TGTGCCAGCAGTGAAGCGAGGCAGGGCAATGGCTACACCTTC. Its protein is CASSEARQGNGYTF.

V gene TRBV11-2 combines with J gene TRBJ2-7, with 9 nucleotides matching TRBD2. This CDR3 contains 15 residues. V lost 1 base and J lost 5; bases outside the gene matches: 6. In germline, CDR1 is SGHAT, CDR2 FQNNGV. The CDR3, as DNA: TGTGCCAGCAGCTTAGGGCTAGCGGGGACGAACGAGCAGTACTTC. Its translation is CASSLGLAGTNEQYF.

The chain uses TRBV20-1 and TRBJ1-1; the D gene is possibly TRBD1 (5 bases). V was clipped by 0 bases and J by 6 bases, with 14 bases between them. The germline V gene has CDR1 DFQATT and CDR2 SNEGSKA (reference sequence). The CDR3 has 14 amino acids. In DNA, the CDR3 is TGCAGTGCTAGAGATGGGCCAGGGAGGGCTGAAGCTTTCTTT. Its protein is CSARDGPGRAEAFF.

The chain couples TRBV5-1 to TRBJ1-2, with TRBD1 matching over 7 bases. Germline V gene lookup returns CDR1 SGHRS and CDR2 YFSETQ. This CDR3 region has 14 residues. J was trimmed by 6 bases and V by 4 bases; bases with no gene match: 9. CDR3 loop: CASSLLGGTDGYTF. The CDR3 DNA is TGCGCCAGCAGCCTCCTCGGCGGGACAGATGGCTACACCTTC.

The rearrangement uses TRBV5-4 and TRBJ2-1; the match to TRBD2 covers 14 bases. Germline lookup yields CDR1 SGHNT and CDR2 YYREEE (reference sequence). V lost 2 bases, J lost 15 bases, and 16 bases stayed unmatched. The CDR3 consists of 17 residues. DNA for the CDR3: TGTGCCAGCAGCTTTGGGCCCGTGACTAGCGGGGGGGCCATTCCGTTCTTC. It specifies CASSFGPVTSGGAIPFF.

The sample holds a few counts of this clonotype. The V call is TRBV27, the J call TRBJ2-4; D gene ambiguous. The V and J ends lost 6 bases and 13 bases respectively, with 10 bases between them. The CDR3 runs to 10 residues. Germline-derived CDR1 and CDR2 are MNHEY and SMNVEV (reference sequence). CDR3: CASSLYPQYF. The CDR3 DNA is TGTGCCAGCAGCCTTTACCCGCAGTACTTC.

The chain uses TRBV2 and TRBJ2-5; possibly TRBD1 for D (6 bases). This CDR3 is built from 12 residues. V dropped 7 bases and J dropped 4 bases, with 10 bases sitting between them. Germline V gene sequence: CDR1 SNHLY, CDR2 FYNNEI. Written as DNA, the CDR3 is TGTGCCAGCACTGAGACAGGAGAGACCCAGTACTTC. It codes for CASTETGETQYF.

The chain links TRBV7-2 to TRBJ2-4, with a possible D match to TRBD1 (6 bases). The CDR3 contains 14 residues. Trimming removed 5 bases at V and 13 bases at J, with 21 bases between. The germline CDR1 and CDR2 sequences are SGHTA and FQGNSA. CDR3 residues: CASSVGPGAREQYF. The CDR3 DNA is TGTGCCAGCAGCGTAGGGCCAGGGGCTCGTGAGCAGTACTTC. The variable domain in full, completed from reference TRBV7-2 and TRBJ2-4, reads GAGVSQSPSNKVTEKGKDVELRCDPISGHTALYWYRQSLGQGLEFLIYFQGNSAPDKSGLPSDRFSAERTGGSVSTLTIQRTQQEDSAVYLCASSVGPGAREQYFGAGTRLSVL.

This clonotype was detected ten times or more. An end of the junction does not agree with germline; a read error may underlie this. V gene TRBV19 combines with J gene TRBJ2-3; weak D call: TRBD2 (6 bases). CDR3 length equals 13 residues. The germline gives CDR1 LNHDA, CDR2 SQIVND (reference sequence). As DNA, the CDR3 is TGTGCTAGTAGGTTAGCGGGCACAGATACGCAGTATTTT. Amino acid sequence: CASRLAGTDTQYF.

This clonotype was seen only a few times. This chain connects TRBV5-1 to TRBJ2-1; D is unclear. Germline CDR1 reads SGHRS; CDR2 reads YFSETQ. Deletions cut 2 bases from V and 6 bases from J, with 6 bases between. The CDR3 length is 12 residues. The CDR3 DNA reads TGCGCCAGCAGCTTTACCAGCAATGAGCAGTTCTTC. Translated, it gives CASSFTSNEQFF.

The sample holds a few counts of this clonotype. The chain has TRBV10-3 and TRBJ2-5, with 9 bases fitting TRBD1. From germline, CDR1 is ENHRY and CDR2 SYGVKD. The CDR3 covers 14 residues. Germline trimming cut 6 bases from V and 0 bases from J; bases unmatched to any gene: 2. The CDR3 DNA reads TGTGCCATCAGCGGGACAGGGTACCAAGAGACCCAGTACTTC. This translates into CAISGTGYQETQYF.

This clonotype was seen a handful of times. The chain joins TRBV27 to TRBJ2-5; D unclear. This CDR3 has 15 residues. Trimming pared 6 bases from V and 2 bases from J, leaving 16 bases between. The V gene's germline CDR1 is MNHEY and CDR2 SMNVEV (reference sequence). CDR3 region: CASRTHSNPQETQYF. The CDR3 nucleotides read TGTGCCAGCAGGACCCACAGTAACCCGCAAGAGACCCAGTACTTC.

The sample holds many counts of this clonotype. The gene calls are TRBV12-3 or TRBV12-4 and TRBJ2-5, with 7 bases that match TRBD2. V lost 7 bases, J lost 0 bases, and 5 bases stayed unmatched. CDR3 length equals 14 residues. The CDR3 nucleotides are TGTGCCAGCAACATTGGACTAGACCAAGAGACCCAGTACTTC. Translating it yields CASNIGLDQETQYF.

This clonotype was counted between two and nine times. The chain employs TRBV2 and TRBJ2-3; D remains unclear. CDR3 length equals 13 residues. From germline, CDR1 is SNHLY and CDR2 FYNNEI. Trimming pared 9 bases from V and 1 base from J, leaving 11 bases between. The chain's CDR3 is CASERFGTDTQYF. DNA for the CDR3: TGTGCCAGTGAAAGGTTTGGCACAGATACGCAGTATTTT.

The CDR3 sequence: CASSQDLAGGASEQYF. DNA for the CDR3: TGCGCCAGCAGCCAAGATTTGGCGGGGGGCGCCAGTGAGCAGTACTTC. The chain joins TRBV4-3 to TRBJ2-5; 8 bases align to TRBD2. The ends lost 0 bases at V and 11 bases at J; junction bases unmatched: 14. Germline V gene data show CDR1 as LGHNA and CDR2 as YSLEER. There are 16 residues in the CDR3.

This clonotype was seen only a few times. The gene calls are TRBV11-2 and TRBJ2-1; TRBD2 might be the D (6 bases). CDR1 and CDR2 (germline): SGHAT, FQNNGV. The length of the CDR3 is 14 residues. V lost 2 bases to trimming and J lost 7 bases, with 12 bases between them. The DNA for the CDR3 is TGTGCCAGCAGCTTATGGGGGGAGAATAATGAGCAGTTCTTC. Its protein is CASSLWGENNEQFF. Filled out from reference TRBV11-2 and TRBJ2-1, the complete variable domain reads EAGVAQSPRYKIIEKRQSVAFWCNPISGHATLYWYQQILGQGPKLLIQFQNNGVVDDSQLPKDRFSAERLKGVDSTLKIQPAKLEDSAVYLCASSLWGENNEQFFGPGTRLTVL.

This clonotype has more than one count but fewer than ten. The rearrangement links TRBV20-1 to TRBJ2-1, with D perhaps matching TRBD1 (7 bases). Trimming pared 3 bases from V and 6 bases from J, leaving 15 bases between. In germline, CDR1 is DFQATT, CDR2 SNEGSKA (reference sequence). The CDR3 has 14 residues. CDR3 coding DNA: TGCAGTGCTAGTGGCGGGGCAGGGGGCAATGAGCAGTTCTTC. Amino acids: CSASGGAGGNEQFF.

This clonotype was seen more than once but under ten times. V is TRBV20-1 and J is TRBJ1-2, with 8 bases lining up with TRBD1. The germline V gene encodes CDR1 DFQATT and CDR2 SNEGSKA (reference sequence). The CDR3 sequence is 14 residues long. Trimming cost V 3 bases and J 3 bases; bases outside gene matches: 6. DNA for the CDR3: TGCAGTGCTAGGCTAGACAGGGGTGACTATGGCTACACCTTC. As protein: CSARLDRGDYGYTF.

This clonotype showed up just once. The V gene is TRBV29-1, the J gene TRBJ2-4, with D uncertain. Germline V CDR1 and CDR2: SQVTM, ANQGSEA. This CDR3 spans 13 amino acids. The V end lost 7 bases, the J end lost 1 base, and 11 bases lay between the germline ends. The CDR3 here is CSAAAGAKNIQYF. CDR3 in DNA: TGCAGCGCGGCGGCCGGGGCCAAAAACATTCAGTACTTC. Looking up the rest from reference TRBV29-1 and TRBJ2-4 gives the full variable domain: SAVISQKPSRDICQRGTSLTIQCQVDSQVTMMFWYRQQPGQSLTLIATANQGSEATYESGFVIDKFPISRPNLTFSTLTVSNMSPEDSSIYLCSAAAGAKNIQYFGAGTRLSVL.

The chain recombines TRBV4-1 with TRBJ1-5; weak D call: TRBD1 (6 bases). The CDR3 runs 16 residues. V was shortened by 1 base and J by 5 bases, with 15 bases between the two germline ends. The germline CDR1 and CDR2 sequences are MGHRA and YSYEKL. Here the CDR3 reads CASSQVVQGRDQPQHF. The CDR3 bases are TGCGCCAGCAGCCAAGTAGTTCAGGGGCGTGATCAGCCCCAGCATTTT.

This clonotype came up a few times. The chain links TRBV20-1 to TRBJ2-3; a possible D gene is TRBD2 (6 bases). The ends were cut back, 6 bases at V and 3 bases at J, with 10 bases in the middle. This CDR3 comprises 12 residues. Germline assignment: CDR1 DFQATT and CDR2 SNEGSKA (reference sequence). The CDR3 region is CSARRATDTQYF. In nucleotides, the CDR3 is TGCAGTGCCAGGAGGGCTACAGATACGCAGTATTTT.